The 20 T cell receptor beta chains presented below share a single source sample, sequenced in a study of T cells in narcolepsy. Profiled with immunoSEQ multiplex PCR; TCRdb holds only in-frame clones, not every one. The sample carries fewer than 35,000 clones, about 84% recorded once. The specimen sequenced was CD45RA- memory CD4+ T cells from PBMCs. Source of these receptors: a human donor with narcolepsy.

This chain joins TRBV21-1 and TRBJ1-2. TRBV21-1 constitutes a pseudogene. The CDR3 contains 15 residues. This CDR3 reads CASRRGQGTLDGYTF. CDR3 nucleotide sequence: TGTGCCAGCAGGCGAGGTCAAGGGACTCTCGATGGCTACACCTTC.

This chain connects TRBV7-9 to TRBJ1-3; possibly TRBD1 for D (6 bases). Looked up from germline, CDR1 is SEHNR and CDR2 is FQNEAQ (reference sequence). This CDR3 comprises 15 residues. Trimming removed 0 bases at V and 3 bases at J, with 9 bases between. CDR3 sequence (DNA): TGTGCCAGCAGCTTAGCAAACAGGGATGGAAACACCATATATTTT. Translation: CASSLANRDGNTIYF. The entire variable domain, with the rest obtained from reference TRBV7-9 and TRBJ1-3, is as follows: DTGVSQNPRHKITKRGQNVTFRCDPISEHNRLYWYRQTLGQGPEFLTYFQNEAQLEKSRLLSDRFSAERPKGSFSTLEIQRTEQGDSAMYLCASSLANRDGNTIYFGEGSWLTVV.

The V gene is TRBV21-1, the J gene TRBJ1-1. TRBV21-1 is assigned pseudogene status. The CDR3 runs to 18 residues. This CDR3 is CASPQRVAPHDMNTEAFF. The CDR3 nucleotides read TGTGCCAGCCCCCAACGGGTTGCTCCTCATGACATGAACACTGAAGCTTTCTTT.

The rearrangement joins TRBV5-1 to TRBJ1-1; a possible D gene is TRBD1 (5 bases). Trimming removed 2 bases at V and 3 bases at J, with 8 bases between. The CDR3 extends over 13 amino acids. Germline CDR1 reads SGHRS; CDR2 reads YFSETQ. The CDR3 loop reads CASSFKGDTEAFF. For the CDR3, the DNA is TGCGCCAGCAGCTTCAAAGGGGACACTGAAGCTTTCTTT.

The rearrangement uses TRBV30 and TRBJ1-5; no clear D. Germline CDR1 reads GTSNPN; CDR2 reads SVGIG (reference sequence). This CDR3 comprises 15 residues. V was cut by 0 bases and J by 0 bases, with 9 bases left in between. In DNA form, the CDR3 reads TGTGCCTGGAGTGTACCTCAGCATAGCAATCAGCCCCAGCATTTT. It is translated as CAWSVPQHSNQPQHF. Filled out from reference TRBV30 and TRBJ1-5, the complete variable domain reads SQTIHQWPATLVQPVGSPLSLECTVEGTSNPNLYWYRQAAGRGLQLLFYSVGIGQISSEVPQNLSASRPQDRQFILSSKKLLLSDSGFYLCAWSVPQHSNQPQHFGDGTRLSIL.

The chain recombines TRBV5-5 with TRBJ1-6; 10 nucleotides line up with TRBD1. Per the germline V gene, CDR1 is SGHKS and CDR2 is YYEKEE (reference sequence). The trim removed 0 bases at V and 6 bases at J, leaving 3 bases unmatched. CDR3 size: 16 residues. In nucleotides, the CDR3 is TGTGCCAGCAGCTTGGTAGGGACAGGGGTTAATTCACCCCTCCACTTT. This encodes CASSLVGTGVNSPLHF.

This chain connects TRBV6-6 to TRBJ2-2; D may be TRBD1 or TRBD2 (5 bases each). V shed 11 bases and J shed 6 bases, with 13 bases lying between them. Germline V lookup: CDR1 MNHNY, CDR2 SVGAGI (reference sequence). The CDR3 contains 12 residues. In DNA, the CDR3 is TGTGCCTCGGGGCAGTGGTCCGGGGAGCTGTTTTTT. This encodes CASGQWSGELFF.

J is TRBJ2-1 and V is TRBV29-1; 7 nucleotides line up with TRBD2. V was pared by 6 bases and J by 7 bases, with 18 bases of the junction left unmatched. This CDR3 has 16 residues. Germline CDR1 SQVTM, CDR2 ANQGSEA. CDR3 coding DNA: TGCAGCGTGGAGGGGAGTTTGCGGGGGAAAGGTAATGAGCAGTTCTTC. As protein: CSVEGSLRGKGNEQFF.

This clone was detected once. J is TRBJ1-3 and V is TRBV6-1; D is perhaps TRBD1 (5 bases). Germline V gene lookup returns CDR1 MNHNS and CDR2 SASEGT. The CDR3 is made up of 14 amino acids. Trimming stripped 11 bases from V and 0 bases from J, with 14 bases between. The CDR3 loop is CALETGSSGNTIYF. The CDR3 nucleotides read TGTGCCTTGGAAACAGGTAGCTCTGGAAACACCATATATTTT.

The gene calls are TRBV15 and TRBJ2-7; either TRBD1 or TRBD2 may supply D (7 bases each). The CDR3 is made up of 14 amino acids. Trimming took 0 bases from V and 3 from J, leaving 9 bases between them. Germline V gene lookup returns CDR1 LNHNV and CDR2 YYDKDF (reference sequence). The CDR3 region is CATSRDRGGYEQYF. Here the CDR3 DNA reads TGTGCCACCAGCAGAGACAGGGGGGGCTACGAGCAGTACTTC.

The chain links TRBV6-1 to TRBJ2-6; either TRBD1 or TRBD2 may fit D (5 bases each). V was shortened by 4 bases and J by 4 bases, with 11 bases between the two germline ends. Per the germline V gene, CDR1 is MNHNS and CDR2 is SASEGT. The CDR3 contains 15 residues. The CDR3 coding sequence is TGTGCCAGCAGTGGGCCAGGGACCGGGGCCAACGTCCTGACTTTC. Protein product: CASSGPGTGANVLTF.

This chain links TRBV30 with TRBJ1-2, with unresolved D. Trimming stripped 2 bases from V and 8 bases from J, with 15 bases between. CDR3 length equals 13 residues. Looked up from germline, CDR1 is GTSNPN and CDR2 is SVGIG (reference sequence). For the CDR3, the DNA is TGTGCCTGGAGTCGAGGAGGGAATGGGGGCTACACCTTC. Amino acids: CAWSRGGNGGYTF.

J is TRBJ2-5 and V is TRBV28; a possible D gene is TRBD1 (5 bases). The end of the DNA aligns better with TRBJ2-7, so the J call may be wrong. Germline V gene data show CDR1 as MDHEN and CDR2 as SYDVKM. This CDR3 spans 13 amino acids. This CDR3 reads CASSLPGAPEQYF. CDR3 DNA sequence: TGTGCCAGCAGCTTGCCTGGGGCGCCCGAGCAGTACTTC.

This clone was counted only a few times. Relative to the germline gene, one junction end is altered; a read error may explain this. This sequence joins TRBV7-7 and TRBJ2-3, with D unresolved. Per the germline V gene, CDR1 is SSHAT and CDR2 is FNYEAQ (reference sequence). The CDR3 consists of 15 residues. In nucleotides, the CDR3 is TGTGCTAGCAGCTTATCGACTCAGCGCACAGATACGCAGTATTTT. Its translation is CASSLSTQRTDTQYF.

The chain recombines TRBV5-6 with TRBJ1-2, with D unresolved. Germline CDR1 and CDR2: SGHDT and YYEEEE. CDR3 size: 16 residues. Trimming removed 2 bases from V and 0 bases from J, with 14 bases in between. For the CDR3, the DNA is TGTGCCAGCAGCTTCGGGGTCCTGCGGGCTAACTATGGCTACACCTTC. It specifies CASSFGVLRANYGYTF.

The rearrangement uses TRBV4-1 and TRBJ2-3; 16 bases match TRBD2. The junction had 7 bases not matched to a gene; V was cut back by 4 bases and J by 6 bases. The CDR3 totals 17 residues. Germline values: CDR1 MGHRA, CDR2 YSYEKL. In DNA form, the CDR3 reads TGCGCCAGCAGCCCCGGGACTAGCGGGGGGGCCCGGGATACGCAGTATTTT. This codes for CASSPGTSGGARDTQYF.

The chain uses TRBV6-5 and TRBJ1-1, with D unclear. V dropped 4 bases and J dropped 7 bases, with 13 bases sitting between them. Germline CDR1 and CDR2: MNHEY and SVGAGI. CDR3 length equals 13 residues. CDR3 bases: TGTGCCAGCAGTTCCCCTGAGGGCGGTGAAGCTTTCTTT. It specifies CASSSPEGGEAFF.

This rearrangement joins TRBV6-5 to TRBJ1-5; D is perhaps TRBD1 (5 bases). Trimming cost V 5 bases and J 9 bases, with 17 bases left between them. This CDR3 has 14 amino acids. Looked up from germline, CDR1 is MNHEY and CDR2 is SVGAGI. CDR3 nucleotide sequence: TGTGCCAGCAGTACGGGGGGTAGTGGTAGGCCCCAGCATTTT. The encoded protein is CASSTGGSGRPQHF.

Of note for this clone: The germline gene is not matched at one end of the junction; a read error may be the cause. The CDR3 region is CASSLGAGEYNEQFF. Written as DNA, the CDR3 is TGTGCTAGCAGCTTAGGGGCGGGGGAGTACAATGAGCAGTTCTTC. V usage is TRBV7-7 and J usage is TRBJ2-1, with 7 bases fitting TRBD2. In germline, CDR1 is SSHAT, CDR2 FNYEAQ (reference sequence). The CDR3 has 15 residues.

The chain carries TRBV11-2 and TRBJ2-3; no reliable D call. Germline V gene lookup returns CDR1 SGHAT and CDR2 FQNNGV. V was pared by 7 bases and J by 3 bases, with 14 bases between. This CDR3 is built from 14 residues. CDR3 sequence reads: CASTPGVGTDTQYF. The DNA for the CDR3 is TGTGCCAGCACCCCCGGTGTCGGGACAGATACGCAGTATTTT.